The next 9 T cell receptor beta chains were all read from a single sample in a study of T cell responses to AZD1222 COVID-19 vaccine. TCRdb's copy holds only in-frame clones and misses some; the assay was immunoSEQ multiplex PCR. This table holds about 84,000 clones, 75% to 90% found once. The material was peripheral blood, obtained on day 0 of AZD1222 vaccination. These receptors all stem from an adult in good health.

The chain links TRBV28 to TRBJ2-6; possibly TRBD2 for D (7 bases). V gave up 7 bases and J gave up 1 base, with 14 bases separating them. This CDR3 contains 16 residues. CDR1 is MDHEN and CDR2 is SYDVKM in the germline V gene. The CDR3 nucleotides read TGTGCCAGCAATCCGGGGGGCCTGTCTGGGGCCAACGTCCTGACTTTC. This encodes CASNPGGLSGANVLTF.

The chain joins TRBV19 to TRBJ2-3; 8 nucleotides agree with TRBD1. The CDR3 has 18 residues. With 4 bases clipped from V and 2 bases from J, the junction kept 14 bases outside the gene matches. The germline V gene has CDR1 LNHDA and CDR2 SQIVND (reference sequence). The CDR3 DNA reads TGTGCCAGTAGTACCGCAGGGGGCCCCCGATTCGACACAGATACGCAGTATTTT. This encodes CASSTAGGPRFDTDTQYF.

This sequence joins TRBV29-1 and TRBJ1-3, with D uncertain. The CDR3 is 13 amino acids. With 2 bases removed from V and 2 bases from J, the gap between germline ends came to 7 bases. Germline lookup yields CDR1 SQVTM and CDR2 ANQGSEA. In nucleotides, the CDR3 is TGCAGCGTTGAATTGAGCACTGGAAACACCATATATTTT. This translates into CSVELSTGNTIYF.

This chain links TRBV15 with TRBJ1-4; 7 bases fit TRBD1. The CDR3 length is 15 residues. From germline, CDR1 is LNHNV and CDR2 YYDKDF (reference sequence). V lost 3 bases to trimming and J lost 7 bases; unmatched junction nucleotides: 8. CDR3 loop: CATSSWTGAGEKLFF. DNA of the CDR3: TGTGCCACCAGCAGCTGGACAGGTGCGGGTGAAAAACTGTTTTTT. Using reference TRBV15 and TRBJ1-4 for the parts outside the CDR3, the full variable domain is DAMVIQNPRYQVTQFGKPVTLSCSQTLNHNVMYWYQQKSSQAPKLLFHYYDKDFNNEADTPDNFQSRRPNTSFCFLDIRSPGLGDTAMYLCATSSWTGAGEKLFFGSGTQLSVL.

This sequence joins TRBV29-1 and TRBJ2-1, with D possibly TRBD2 on 5 matching bases. The CDR3 is 14 amino acids. Trimming removed 3 bases from V and 7 bases from J, with 16 bases in between. Germline CDR1 and CDR2: SQVTM and ANQGSEA. DNA for the CDR3: TGCAGCGTTGAGGACGAAGGAGGTAGTAATGAGCAGTTCTTC. Translation gives CSVEDEGGSNEQFF.

The chain combines TRBV7-9 with TRBJ1-5; possible D gene TRBD1, 6 bases. The CDR3 is made up of 12 amino acids. Trimming pared 5 bases from V and 13 bases from J, leaving 15 bases between. Germline CDR1 SEHNR, CDR2 FQNEAQ (reference sequence). CDR3 bases: TGTGCCAGCAGCGCAACCGACAGGTCTCAGCATTTT. Amino acids: CASSATDRSQHF.

The genes are TRBV2 and TRBJ2-7; TRBD2 might be the D (5 bases). This CDR3 spans 11 amino acids. CDR1 is SNHLY and CDR2 is FYNNEI in the germline V gene. V was shortened by 3 bases and J by 6 bases, with 6 bases between the two germline ends. DNA for the CDR3: TGTGCCAGCAGTGACCGGGGCGAGCAGTACTTC. Residues: CASSDRGEQYF.

This sequence joins TRBV19 and TRBJ2-7; perhaps TRBD2 as D (6 bases). With 3 bases removed from V and 3 bases from J, the gap between germline ends came to 12 bases. Germline V gene sequence: CDR1 LNHDA, CDR2 SQIVND (reference sequence). This CDR3 is 14 amino acids long. CDR3 sequence: CASSMEGRGYEQYF. CDR3 nucleotides: TGTGCCAGTAGTATGGAGGGACGGGGCTACGAGCAGTACTTC.

This clone was seen a single time. V gene TRBV13 combines with J gene TRBJ1-3, with D unresolved. CDR1 PRHDT and CDR2 FYEKMQ come from the germline V gene (reference sequence). The CDR3 loop spans 14 amino acids. The V end lost 1 base, the J end lost 3 bases, and 7 bases lay between the germline ends. CDR3 DNA: TGTGCCAGCAGCTTAGCGGGCAGTGGAAACACCATATATTTT. Encoded protein: CASSLAGSGNTIYF. Together with reference TRBV13 and TRBJ1-3, the CDR3 gives the full variable domain: AAGVIQSPRHLIKEKRETATLKCYPIPRHDTVYWYQQGPGQDPQFLISFYEKMQSDKGSIPDRFSAQQFSDYHSELNMSSLELGDSALYFCASSLAGSGNTIYFGEGSWLTVV.